This TCR beta chain was observed in a study of cytomegalovirus exposure and HLA in healthy donors. Study details: There were some 120 million unique TCR beta sequences, drawn from 200 million or so T cells, in an earlier analysis. Study-wide findings and caveats: In a later analysis, 16,951 TCR beta sequences were associated with HLA alleles at 0.05 false discovery rate.

Points on this clone: Its antigen remains unknown.

Germline loops: CDR1 MGHRA, CDR2 YSYEKL. The V gene lost 4 bases and the J gene lost 6 bases, with 13 bases spanning the gap. This CDR3 contains 14 residues. The donors comprised healthy bone marrow donors. The PCR was carried out with 60 Vbeta primers and 13 Jbeta primers. The authors' processing: An analysis that came later counted 60 million to 80 million unique TCR beta chains, 9 million to 12 million shared. The protocol was immunoSEQ multiplex PCR, while the TCRdb copy is restricted to in-frame clones and leaves out a portion. That table is the source of V, J and clone size, and D and trimming were worked out from the DNA. The repertoire holds about 90,000 clones, with about 72% as singletons.

The sequenced sample was PBMCs. The receptor was derived from a man younger than 45 in good health and CMV-seronegative. This chain uses TRBV4-1 with TRBJ2-1; no clear D gene. The CDR3: CASSPEAGFNEQFF. The CDR3 DNA reads TGCGCCAGCAGCCCCGAGGCCGGGTTCAATGAGCAGTTCTTC.